Sequencing of this T cell receptor beta chain was carried out in a study of PD-L1 blockade in urothelial cancer. Whole-study context: Administration of atezolizumab to patients began around 2014, at 1,200 mg intravenously every 3 weeks. A median blood sample held approximately 140,000 T cells and about 89,000 unique TCRs. Whole-study results and caveats: Clonality of blood TCR below the median before treatment predicted better survival.

Each PCR contained spiked-in synthetic TCR analog templates. Assay: immunoSEQ multiplex PCR; the TCRdb copy retains only in-frame clones and omits some. The data show 95,000 or so clones, roughly 87% seen once. Documented time point: pretreatment peripheral blood. Turning to this clone: Its antigen is still unknown.

Germline V CDR1 and CDR2: WNHNN, SYGVQD (reference sequence). The CDR3 totals 13 residues. The ends were cut back, 4 bases at V and 2 bases at J, with 9 bases in the middle. The TCR comes from a man aged 55-75 years with urothelial cancer. The input for sequencing was PBMCs, taken around atezolizumab (anti-PD-L1) treatment. The rearrangement uses TRBV10-1 and TRBJ2-7, with TRBD2 as a possible D gene (6 bases). This CDR3 is CASSASVPYEQYF. As DNA, the CDR3 is TGCGCCAGCAGTGCTAGCGTACCCTACGAGCAGTACTTC.